A single T cell receptor beta chain is shown here with its context. The data originate from a study of CD8 T cells in Susac syndrome. When the RNA was reverse transcribed, random hexamers were used with an input of about 0.5 to 1 ug. TCRdb analysed the immunoSEQ multiplex PCR reads with MiXCR anew, one entry per CDR3 protein. Altogether some 170,000 distinct CDR3 sequences are present, about 95% being singletons, with the ten largest covering about 0.1%. Looked up from germline, CDR1 is MNHEY and CDR2 is SMNVEV (reference sequence). This CDR3 region has 16 residues. Trimming took off 5 bases at V and 2 bases at J, with 18 bases between the two ends.

What was sequenced was CD4+ T cells from PBMCs. The sequence derives from a human donor in good health. This chain links TRBV27 with TRBJ1-2; tentatively, D is TRBD1 (6 bases). The CDR3 DNA is TGTGCCAGCAGTCCGCATGTTTCAGGGGTAAACTATGGCTACACCTTC. Protein sequence: CASSPHVSGVNYGYTF.